This passage covers 17 T cell receptor beta chains from one sample sequenced in a study of shared clonotypes between healthy human individuals (TCRdb year 2020). Receptors were amplified or captured by the immunoSEQ multiplex PCR assay. TCRdb limited this immuneACCESS table to in-frame rearrangements with V and J called. A share of clones is missing; checked studies link under half to unresolved V genes, and the rest is unexplained. In all, the sample holds approximately 2,000,000 clones, and over 85% of those were seen once. Approximately 1.6% of the sample is taken by the ten largest. CD8 naive samples were CD45RO-negative cells positively selected for CCR7, giving a CD45RA+CCR7+ population that excluded TemRA cells. Material for sequencing was naive CD8+ T cells from PBMCs. What the cell subset or site label conveys for this sample: CD45RA+CCR7+. These receptors came from a man between 18 and 29 years old in good health. Some clones in this sample may be carry-over from other donors' samples.

J is TRBJ2-7 and V is TRBV7-2; no reliable D call. Between the trimmed V and J ends, which lost 1 base and 3 bases, there was a span of 7 bases. The V gene's germline CDR1 is SGHTA and CDR2 FQGNSA. The CDR3 spans 13 residues. The CDR3 is CASSLVTHYEQYF. The CDR3 DNA reads as TGTGCCAGCAGCTTAGTCACACACTACGAGCAGTACTTC.

The V and J genes are TRBV5-4 and TRBJ2-3; possibly TRBD2 for D (5 bases). Trimming cost V 4 bases and J 2 bases, with 17 bases left between them. This CDR3 contains 16 residues. Germline V gene lookup returns CDR1 SGHNT and CDR2 YYREEE (reference sequence). The CDR3 sequence is CASSPVGSADTDTQYF. In nucleotides, the CDR3 is TGTGCCAGCAGCCCGGTCGGTAGCGCGGACACAGATACGCAGTATTTT.

On this clone: Other nucleotide sequences in the sample specify the same CDR3. V and J are TRBV19 and TRBJ1-2, with no clear D. V shed 1 base and J shed 4 bases, with 4 bases lying between them. This CDR3 spans 12 amino acids. CDR1 is LNHDA, CDR2 SQIVND, per germline (reference sequence). This CDR3 reads CASSIGPYGYTF. The CDR3 DNA follows: TGTGCCAGTAGTATAGGACCCTATGGCTACACCTTC.

This sequence joins TRBV6-5 and TRBJ1-2; D might be TRBD1 (5 bases). CDR3 length equals 15 residues. Trimming cost V 2 bases and J 3 bases, with 13 bases left between them. Germline CDR1 and CDR2: MNHEY and SVGAGI. CDR3 in DNA: TGTGCCAGCAGTTACAGGGCCACGGGGGACTATGGCTACACCTTC. It is translated as CASSYRATGDYGYTF.

The chain links TRBV12-2 to TRBJ2-5; the listed D gene, TRBD2, was not tested against the DNA. TRBV12-2 is a recognized pseudogene. This CDR3 comprises 19 residues. The CDR3 here is CASRLAKSTAGAYQETQYF. The CDR3 DNA sequence: TGTGCAAGTCGCTTAGCGAAGTCGACCGCGGGGGCCTACCAAGAGACCCAGTACTTC.

V gene TRBV4-1 combines with J gene TRBJ2-7; 7 bases are shared with TRBD2. Trimming removed 4 bases from V and 4 bases from J; junction bases left unmatched: 7. Germline CDR1 and CDR2: MGHRA and YSYEKL. The CDR3 covers 14 residues. The CDR3 sequence: CASSLQRGLYEQYF. The CDR3 DNA follows: TGCGCCAGCAGCCTCCAGCGGGGTCTTTACGAGCAGTACTTC.

This chain connects TRBV7-9 to TRBJ2-7; D gene ambiguous. V was clipped by 1 base and J by 5 bases, with 9 bases between them. The germline V gene encodes CDR1 SEHNR and CDR2 FQNEAQ (reference sequence). The CDR3 sequence is 13 residues long. CDR3: CASSLEVTNEQYF. The CDR3, as DNA: TGTGCCAGCAGCTTAGAAGTAACGAACGAGCAGTACTTC. Full variable domain (missing parts from reference TRBV7-9 and TRBJ2-7): DTGVSQNPRHKITKRGQNVTFRCDPISEHNRLYWYRQTLGQGPEFLTYFQNEAQLEKSRLLSDRFSAERPKGSFSTLEIQRTEQGDSAMYLCASSLEVTNEQYFGPGTRLTVT.

CDR3 nucleotide sequence: TGTGCCAGCAGTGCCTCGGCCAGCGGGAGGGCCATGGAGCTGTTTTTT. This codes for CASSASASGRAMELFF. V is TRBV9 and J is TRBJ2-2; 10 bases match TRBD2. Losses at the gene ends were 5 bases for V and 10 bases for J; bases not matched to a gene: 14. CDR1 and CDR2 from the germline V gene are SGDLS and YYNGEE. This CDR3 contains 16 residues. Supplemented by reference TRBV9 and TRBJ2-2, the full variable domain reads DSGVTQTPKHLITATGQRVTLRCSPRSGDLSVYWYQQSLDQGLQFLIQYYNGEERAKGNILERFSAQQFPDLHSELNLSSLELGDSALYFCASSASASGRAMELFFGEGSRLTVL.

This chain connects TRBV27 to TRBJ1-1; tentatively, D is TRBD1 (5 bases). Between the trimmed V and J ends, which lost 4 bases and 5 bases, there was a span of 14 bases. The CDR3 consists of 14 residues. Germline loops: CDR1 MNHEY, CDR2 SMNVEV (reference sequence). CDR3 sequence reads: CASSWGGSRTEAFF. DNA of the CDR3: TGTGCCAGCAGTTGGGGGGGGAGTCGAACTGAAGCTTTCTTT.

Comment on this clone: Different DNA sequences within this sample yield the same CDR3. The V call is TRBV5-6, the J call TRBJ2-7; D ambiguous. This CDR3 spans 14 amino acids. Germline V gene data show CDR1 as SGHDT and CDR2 as YYEEEE. Between the trimmed V and J ends, which lost 0 bases and 1 base, there was a span of 8 bases. CDR3 residues: CASSLGSSSYEQYF. In DNA, the CDR3 is TGTGCCAGCAGCTTGGGGAGTAGTTCCTACGAGCAGTACTTC.

The J gene is TRBJ1-3, the V gene TRBV7-8; D is possibly TRBD1 (6 bases). Germline V lookup: CDR1 SGHVS, CDR2 FQNEAQ. V was cut by 5 bases and J by 0 bases, with 14 bases left in between. The CDR3 runs to 16 residues. The CDR3, as DNA: TGTGCCAGCAGCAGGACAGTGGACCTCTCTGGAAACACCATATATTTT. It specifies CASSRTVDLSGNTIYF.

The chain employs TRBV5-1 and TRBJ1-1; no clear D. Germline CDR1 and CDR2: SGHRS and YFSETQ. The CDR3 loop spans 15 amino acids. Trimming cost V 2 bases and J 5 bases, with 16 bases left between them. DNA for the CDR3: TGCGCCAGCAGCTTTACGTCGTGGGTAGGGACTGAAGCTTTCTTT. Its protein is CASSFTSWVGTEAFF.

In regard to this clone: The junction does not match germline at one end; this may be a read error. The chain uses TRBV5-6 and TRBJ2-7, with a possible D match to TRBD2 (5 bases). Germline loops: CDR1 SGHDT, CDR2 YYEEEE. The CDR3 runs 14 residues. CDR3 residues: CASSLVRGSSEQYF. The CDR3 nucleotides are TGTGCCAGCAGCTTGGTCCGAGGGTCCTCCGAGCAGTACTTC.

A note on this clone: Additional DNA sequences in this sample encode the identical CDR3. This rearrangement joins TRBV10-3 to TRBJ2-7, with 7 bases matching TRBD1. V was pared by 0 bases and J by 4 bases, with 3 bases of the junction left unmatched. This CDR3 spans 14 amino acids. Germline values: CDR1 ENHRY, CDR2 SYGVKD. The CDR3 nucleotides read TGTGCCATCAGTGAGTCAGGGGGCAGGTACGAGCAGTACTTC. It is translated as CAISESGGRYEQYF.

The rearrangement uses TRBV5-1 and TRBJ2-7; 11 bases match TRBD2. The V gene's germline CDR1 is SGHRS and CDR2 YFSETQ. The J segment lost 3 bases and the V segment lost 2 bases, leaving 7 bases of the junction unmatched. CDR3 size: 16 residues. DNA for the CDR3: TGCGCCAGCAGCTTCCATACTAGCGGGAGAGACTACGAGCAGTACTTC. It is translated as CASSFHTSGRDYEQYF.

The rearrangement links TRBV9 to TRBJ2-1; D assignment may be TRBD1 or TRBD2 (5 bases each). CDR3 size: 14 residues. Germline V gene sequence: CDR1 SGDLS, CDR2 YYNGEE. V was trimmed by 2 bases and J by 5 bases, leaving 11 bases between them. CDR3 region: CASSVGMGDNEQFF. The CDR3 DNA reads TGTGCCAGCAGCGTGGGGATGGGGGACAATGAGCAGTTCTTC.

CDR3 in amino acids: CASSVDTGSYGYTF. Written as DNA, the CDR3 is TGTGCCAGCAGCGTAGACACAGGGAGCTATGGCTACACCTTC. This chain links TRBV9 with TRBJ1-2; a possible D gene is TRBD1 (6 bases). This CDR3 has 14 residues. Germline CDR1 is SGDLS and CDR2 is YYNGEE. Trimming took off 0 bases at V and 4 bases at J, with 10 bases between the two ends. Drawing the rest from reference TRBV9 and TRBJ1-2, the complete variable domain is DSGVTQTPKHLITATGQRVTLRCSPRSGDLSVYWYQQSLDQGLQFLIQYYNGEERAKGNILERFSAQQFPDLHSELNLSSLELGDSALYFCASSVDTGSYGYTFGSGTRLTVV.